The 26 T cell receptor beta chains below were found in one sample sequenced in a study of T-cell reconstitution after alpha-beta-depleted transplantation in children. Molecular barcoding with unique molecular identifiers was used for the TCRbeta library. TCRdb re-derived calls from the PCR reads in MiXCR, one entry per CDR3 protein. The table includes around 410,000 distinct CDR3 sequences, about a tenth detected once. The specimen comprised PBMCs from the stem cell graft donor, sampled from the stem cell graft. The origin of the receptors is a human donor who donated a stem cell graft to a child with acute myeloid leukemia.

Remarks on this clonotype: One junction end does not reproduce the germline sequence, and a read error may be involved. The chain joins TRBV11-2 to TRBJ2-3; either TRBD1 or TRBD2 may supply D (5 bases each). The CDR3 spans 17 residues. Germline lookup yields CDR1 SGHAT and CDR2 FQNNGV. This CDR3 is CASSLSAVGASTDMQYF. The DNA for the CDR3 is TGTGCCAGCAGCTTATCCGCTGTCGGGGCTAGCACAGATATGCAGTATTTT.

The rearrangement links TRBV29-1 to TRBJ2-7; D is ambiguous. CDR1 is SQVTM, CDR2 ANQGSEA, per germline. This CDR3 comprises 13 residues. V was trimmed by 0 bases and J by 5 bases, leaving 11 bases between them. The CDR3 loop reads CSVEDLPGDEQYF. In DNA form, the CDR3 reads TGCAGCGTTGAAGACTTGCCGGGTGACGAGCAGTACTTC.

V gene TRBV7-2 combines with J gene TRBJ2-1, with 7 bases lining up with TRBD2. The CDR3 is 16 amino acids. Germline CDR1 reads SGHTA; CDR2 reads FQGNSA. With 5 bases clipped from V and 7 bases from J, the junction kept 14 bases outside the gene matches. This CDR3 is CASSPWGGDSKNEQFF. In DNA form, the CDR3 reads TGTGCCAGCAGCCCTTGGGGGGGGGACTCGAAGAATGAGCAGTTCTTC.

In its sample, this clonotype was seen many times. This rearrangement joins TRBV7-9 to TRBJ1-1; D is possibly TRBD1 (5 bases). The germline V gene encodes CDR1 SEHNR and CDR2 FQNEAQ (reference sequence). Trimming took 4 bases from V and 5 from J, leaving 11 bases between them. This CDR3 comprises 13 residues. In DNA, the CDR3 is TGTGCCAGCAGCTCCCCGGGGGGGACTGAAGCTTTCTTT. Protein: CASSSPGGTEAFF.

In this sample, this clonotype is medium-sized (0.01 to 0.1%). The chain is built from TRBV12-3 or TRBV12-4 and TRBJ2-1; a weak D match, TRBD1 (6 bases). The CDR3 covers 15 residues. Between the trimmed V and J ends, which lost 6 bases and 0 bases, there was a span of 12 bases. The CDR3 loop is CASSPLGGSYNEQFF. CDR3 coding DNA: TGTGCCAGCAGCCCACTAGGGGGCTCCTACAATGAGCAGTTCTTC.

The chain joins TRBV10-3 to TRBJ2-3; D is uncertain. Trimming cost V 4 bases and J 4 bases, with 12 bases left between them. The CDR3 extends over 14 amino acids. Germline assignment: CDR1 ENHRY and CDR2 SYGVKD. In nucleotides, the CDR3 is TGTGCCATCAGTGGGTTGGTTGCGGCAGATACGCAGTATTTT. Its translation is CAISGLVAADTQYF.

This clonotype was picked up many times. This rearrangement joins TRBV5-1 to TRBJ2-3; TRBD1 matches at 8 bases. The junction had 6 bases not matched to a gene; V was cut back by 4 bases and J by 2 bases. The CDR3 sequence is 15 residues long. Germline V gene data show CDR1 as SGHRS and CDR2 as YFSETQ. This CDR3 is CASSPRDRLTDTQYF. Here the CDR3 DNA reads TGCGCCAGCAGCCCCCGGGACAGGCTCACAGATACGCAGTATTTT.

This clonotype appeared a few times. CDR3: CASSPSGVTGELFF. CDR3 coding DNA: TGTGCCAGCTCACCGAGCGGGGTCACCGGGGAGCTGTTTTTT. The rearrangement uses TRBV18 and TRBJ2-2, with TRBD2 matching 7 bases. CDR3 size: 14 residues. CDR1 and CDR2 (germline): KGHSH, LQKENI. The trim removed 3 bases at V and 4 bases at J, leaving 2 bases unmatched.

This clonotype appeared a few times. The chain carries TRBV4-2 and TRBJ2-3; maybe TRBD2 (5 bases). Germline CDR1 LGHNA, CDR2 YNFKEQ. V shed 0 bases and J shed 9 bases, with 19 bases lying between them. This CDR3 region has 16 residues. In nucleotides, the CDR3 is TGTGCCAGCAGCCAAGATCTCCTAGAGGGTAGTTTAACGCAGTATTTT. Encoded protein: CASSQDLLEGSLTQYF.

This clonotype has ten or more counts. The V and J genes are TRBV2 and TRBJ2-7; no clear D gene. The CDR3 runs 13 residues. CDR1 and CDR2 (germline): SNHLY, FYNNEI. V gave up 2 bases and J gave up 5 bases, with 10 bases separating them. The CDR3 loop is CASSELGADEQYV. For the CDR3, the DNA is TGTGCCAGCAGTGAATTGGGTGCCGACGAGCAGTACGTC.

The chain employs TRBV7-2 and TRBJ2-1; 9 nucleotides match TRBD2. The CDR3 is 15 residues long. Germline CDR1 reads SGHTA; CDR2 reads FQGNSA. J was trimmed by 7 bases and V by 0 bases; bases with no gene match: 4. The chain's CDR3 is CASSLAREGPNEQFF. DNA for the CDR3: TGTGCCAGCAGCTTAGCGCGGGAGGGCCCAAATGAGCAGTTCTTC.

CDR3 nucleotides: TGTGCCAGCAGCCATATAGCGGGGGCCATATCGAGCTCCTACAATGAGCAGTTCTTC. Residues: CASSHIAGAISSSYNEQFF. V is TRBV12-3 or TRBV12-4 and J is TRBJ2-1, with TRBD2 identical over 9 bases. With 6 bases clipped from V and 0 bases from J, the junction kept 15 bases outside the gene matches. The CDR3 has 19 amino acids.

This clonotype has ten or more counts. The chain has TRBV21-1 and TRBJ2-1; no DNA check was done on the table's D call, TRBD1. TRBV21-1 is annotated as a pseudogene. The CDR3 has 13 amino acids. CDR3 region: CASKPHRPDEQFF. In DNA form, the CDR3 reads TGTGCCAGCAAACCGCACAGGCCCGATGAGCAGTTCTTC.

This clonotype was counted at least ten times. The CDR3 DNA follows: TGTGCCAGCAGCTCTGGACAGGGCGAGCAGTACTTC. This gives the protein CASSSGQGEQYF. The genes are TRBV7-9 and TRBJ2-7, with TRBD1 identical over 8 bases. Unmatched junction bases numbered 2, after V lost 4 bases and J lost 6 bases. This CDR3 is 12 amino acids long. Germline V CDR1 and CDR2: SEHNR, FQNEAQ (reference sequence).

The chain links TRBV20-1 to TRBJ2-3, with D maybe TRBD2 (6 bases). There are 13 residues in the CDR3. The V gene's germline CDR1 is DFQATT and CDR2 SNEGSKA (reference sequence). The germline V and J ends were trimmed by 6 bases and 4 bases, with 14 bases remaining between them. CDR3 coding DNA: TGCAGTGCGTCCGGGACTTGGGCAGATACGCAGTATTTT. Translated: CSASGTWADTQYF.

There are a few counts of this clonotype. CDR3 coding DNA: TGTGCCAGCAGCCTTGGACAGGGGAGAAAGCCCCAGCATTTT. Protein sequence: CASSLGQGRKPQHF. V and J are TRBV5-6 and TRBJ1-5, with 9 bases aligning to TRBD1. This CDR3 region has 14 residues. The junction had 7 bases not matched to a gene; V was cut back by 4 bases and J by 8 bases. Germline V gene data show CDR1 as SGHDT and CDR2 as YYEEEE.

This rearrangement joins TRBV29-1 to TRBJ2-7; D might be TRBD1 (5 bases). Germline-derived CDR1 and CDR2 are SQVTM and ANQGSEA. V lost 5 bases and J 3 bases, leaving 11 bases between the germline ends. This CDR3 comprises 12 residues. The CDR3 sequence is CSVRGRFYEQYF. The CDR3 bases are TGCAGCGTTAGGGGCAGGTTCTACGAGCAGTACTTC.

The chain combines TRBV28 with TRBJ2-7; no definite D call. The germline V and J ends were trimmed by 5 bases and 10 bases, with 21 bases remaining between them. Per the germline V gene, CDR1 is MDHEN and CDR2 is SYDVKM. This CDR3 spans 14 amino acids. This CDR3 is CASSPYLSGYLQYF. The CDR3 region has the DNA TGTGCCAGCAGTCCCTACCTCTCCGGTTACCTCCAGTACTTC.

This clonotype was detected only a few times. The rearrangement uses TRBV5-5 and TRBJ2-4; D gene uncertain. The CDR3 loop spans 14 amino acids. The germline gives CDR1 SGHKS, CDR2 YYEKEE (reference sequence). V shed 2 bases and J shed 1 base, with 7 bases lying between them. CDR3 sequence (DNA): TGTGCCAGCAGCTTAGGCACGGCCAAAAACATTCAGTACTTC. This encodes CASSLGTAKNIQYF.

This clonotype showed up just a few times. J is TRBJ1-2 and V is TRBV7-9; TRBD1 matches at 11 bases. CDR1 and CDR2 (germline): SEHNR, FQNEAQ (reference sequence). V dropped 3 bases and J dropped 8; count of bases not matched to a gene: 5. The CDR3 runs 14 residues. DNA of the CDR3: TGTGCCAGCAGCTTCGGACAGGGGGCCGTAGGCTACACCTTC. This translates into CASSFGQGAVGYTF.

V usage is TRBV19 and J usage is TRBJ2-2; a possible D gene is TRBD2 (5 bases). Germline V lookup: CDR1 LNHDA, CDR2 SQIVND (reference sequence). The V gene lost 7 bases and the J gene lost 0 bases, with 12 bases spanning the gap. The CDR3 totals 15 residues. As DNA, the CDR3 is TGTGCCAGTACAATTACTAGGCCGAACACCGGGGAGCTGTTTTTT. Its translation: CASTITRPNTGELFF.

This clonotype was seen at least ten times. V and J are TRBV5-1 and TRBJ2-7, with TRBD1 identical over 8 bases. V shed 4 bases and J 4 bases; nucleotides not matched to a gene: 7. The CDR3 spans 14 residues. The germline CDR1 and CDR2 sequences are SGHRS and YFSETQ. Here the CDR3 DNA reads TGCGCCAGCAGCGGCGGGACAGGTTCATACGAGCAGTACTTC. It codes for CASSGGTGSYEQYF. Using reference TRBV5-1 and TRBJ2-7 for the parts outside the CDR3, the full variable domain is KAGVTQTPRYLIKTRGQQVTLSCSPISGHRSVSWYQQTPGQGLQFLFEYFSETQRNKGNFPGRFSGRQFSNSRSEMNVSTLELGDSALYLCASSGGTGSYEQYFGPGTRLTVT.

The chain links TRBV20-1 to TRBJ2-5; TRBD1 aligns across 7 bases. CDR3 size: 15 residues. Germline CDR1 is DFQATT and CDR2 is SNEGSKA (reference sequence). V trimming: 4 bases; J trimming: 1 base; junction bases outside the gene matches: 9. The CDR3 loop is CSAKAQGTVQETQYF. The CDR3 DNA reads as TGCAGTGCTAAAGCCCAAGGGACAGTCCAAGAGACCCAGTACTTC.

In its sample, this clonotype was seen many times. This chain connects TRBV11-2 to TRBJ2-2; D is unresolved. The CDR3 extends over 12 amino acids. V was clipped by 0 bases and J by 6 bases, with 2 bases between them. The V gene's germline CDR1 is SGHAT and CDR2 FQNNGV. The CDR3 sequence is CASSLDPGELFF. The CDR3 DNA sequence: TGTGCCAGCAGCTTAGACCCCGGGGAGCTGTTTTTT.

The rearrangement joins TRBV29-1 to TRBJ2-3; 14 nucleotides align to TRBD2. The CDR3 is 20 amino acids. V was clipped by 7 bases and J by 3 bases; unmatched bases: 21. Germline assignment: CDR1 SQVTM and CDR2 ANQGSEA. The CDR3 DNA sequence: TGCAGCGCCGACGGGACAGCCTACGGGACTAGCGGGAGTAATACAGATACGCAGTATTTT. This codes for CSADGTAYGTSGSNTDTQYF.

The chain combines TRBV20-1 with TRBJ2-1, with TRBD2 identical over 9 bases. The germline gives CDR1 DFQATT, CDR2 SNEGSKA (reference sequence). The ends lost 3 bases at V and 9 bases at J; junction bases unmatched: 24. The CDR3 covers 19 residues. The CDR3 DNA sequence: TGCAGTGCTAGTTCGCTCCCCGGGCGGGGGGGCCAAGGGGGGGGTGAGCAGTTCTTC. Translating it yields CSASSLPGRGGQGGGEQFF.